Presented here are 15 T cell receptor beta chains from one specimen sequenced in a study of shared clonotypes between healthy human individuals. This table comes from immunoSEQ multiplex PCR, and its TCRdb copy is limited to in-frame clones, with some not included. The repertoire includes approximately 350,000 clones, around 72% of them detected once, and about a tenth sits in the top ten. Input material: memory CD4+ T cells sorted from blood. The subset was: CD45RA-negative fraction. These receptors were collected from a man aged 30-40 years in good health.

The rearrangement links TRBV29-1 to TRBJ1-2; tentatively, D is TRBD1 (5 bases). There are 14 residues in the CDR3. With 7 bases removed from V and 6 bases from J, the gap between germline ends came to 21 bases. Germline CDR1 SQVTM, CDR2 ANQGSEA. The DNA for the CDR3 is TGCAGCGCAAGAATTGACAGCTTCAGGGATGGCTACACCTTC. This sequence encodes CSARIDSFRDGYTF.

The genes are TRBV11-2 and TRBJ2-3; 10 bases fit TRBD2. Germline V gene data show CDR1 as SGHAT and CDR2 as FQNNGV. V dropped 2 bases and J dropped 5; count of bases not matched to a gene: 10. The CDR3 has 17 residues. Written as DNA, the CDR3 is TGTGCCAGCAGCTTATTTCGTATAGCGGGAGGTTTAGATACGCAGTATTTT. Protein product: CASSLFRIAGGLDTQYF.

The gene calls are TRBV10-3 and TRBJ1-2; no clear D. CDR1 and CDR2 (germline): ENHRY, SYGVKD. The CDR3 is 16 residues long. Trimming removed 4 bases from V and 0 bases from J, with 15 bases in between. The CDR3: CAISAQIARTNYGYTF. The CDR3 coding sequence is TGTGCCATCAGTGCCCAAATTGCAAGAACTAACTATGGCTACACCTTC.

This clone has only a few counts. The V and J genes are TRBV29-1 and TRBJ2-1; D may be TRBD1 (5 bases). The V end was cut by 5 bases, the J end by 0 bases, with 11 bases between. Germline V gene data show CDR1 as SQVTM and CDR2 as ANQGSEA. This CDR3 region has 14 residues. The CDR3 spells CSVPTASSYNEQFF. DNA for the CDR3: TGCAGCGTTCCGACAGCGAGCTCCTACAATGAGCAGTTCTTC.

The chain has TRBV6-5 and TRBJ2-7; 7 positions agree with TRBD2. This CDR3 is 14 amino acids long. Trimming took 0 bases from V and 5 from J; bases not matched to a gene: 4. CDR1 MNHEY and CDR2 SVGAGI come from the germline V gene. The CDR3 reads CASSYSGRENEQYF. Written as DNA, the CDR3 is TGTGCCAGCAGTTACTCAGGGCGGGAGAACGAGCAGTACTTC.

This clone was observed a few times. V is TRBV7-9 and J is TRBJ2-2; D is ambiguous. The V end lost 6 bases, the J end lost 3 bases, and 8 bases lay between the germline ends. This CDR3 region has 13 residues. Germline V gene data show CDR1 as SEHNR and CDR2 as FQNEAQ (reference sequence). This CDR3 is CASSSRHTGELFF. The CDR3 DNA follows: TGTGCCAGCAGTTCCCGACACACCGGGGAGCTGTTTTTT.

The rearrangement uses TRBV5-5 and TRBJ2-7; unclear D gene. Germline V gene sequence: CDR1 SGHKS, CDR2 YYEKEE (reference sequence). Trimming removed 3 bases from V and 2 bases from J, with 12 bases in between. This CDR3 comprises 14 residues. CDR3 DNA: TGTGCCAGCAGCTCACTGGGCATAGCCTACGAGCAGTACTTC. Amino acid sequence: CASSSLGIAYEQYF.

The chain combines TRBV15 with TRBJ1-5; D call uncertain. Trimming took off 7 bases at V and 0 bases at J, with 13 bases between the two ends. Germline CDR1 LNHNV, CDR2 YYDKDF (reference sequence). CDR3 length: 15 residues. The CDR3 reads CATKDQLYSNQPQHF. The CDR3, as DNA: TGTGCCACCAAGGATCAACTATATAGCAATCAGCCCCAGCATTTT.

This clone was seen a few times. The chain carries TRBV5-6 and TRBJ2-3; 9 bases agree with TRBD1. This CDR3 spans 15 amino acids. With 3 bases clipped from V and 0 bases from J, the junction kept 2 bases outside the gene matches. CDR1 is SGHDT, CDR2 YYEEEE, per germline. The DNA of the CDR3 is TGTGCCAGCAGCTGGGACAGGGTGAGCACAGATACGCAGTATTTT. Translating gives CASSWDRVSTDTQYF.

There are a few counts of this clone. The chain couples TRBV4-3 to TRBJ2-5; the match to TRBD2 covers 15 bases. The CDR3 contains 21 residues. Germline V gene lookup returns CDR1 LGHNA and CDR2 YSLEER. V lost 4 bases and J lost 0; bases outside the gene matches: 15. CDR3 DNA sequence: TGCGCCAGCAGCCGAAACTTGCCGGGACTAGCGGGAGGACGGTACCAAGAGACCCAGTACTTC. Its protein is CASSRNLPGLAGGRYQETQYF.

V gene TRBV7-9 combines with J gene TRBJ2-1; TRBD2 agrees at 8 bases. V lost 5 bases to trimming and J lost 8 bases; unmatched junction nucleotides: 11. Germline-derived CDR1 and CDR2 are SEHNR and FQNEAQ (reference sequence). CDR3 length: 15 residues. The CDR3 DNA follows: TGTGCCAGCAGCCTAACTAGCGGCCTGGGTGATGAGCAGTTCTTC. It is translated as CASSLTSGLGDEQFF.

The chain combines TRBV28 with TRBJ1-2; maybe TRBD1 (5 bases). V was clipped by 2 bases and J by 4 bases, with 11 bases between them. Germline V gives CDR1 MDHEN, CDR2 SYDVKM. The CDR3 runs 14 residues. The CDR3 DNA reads TGTGCCAGCAGTTTACCCGGGACGATCTATGGCTACACCTTC. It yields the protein CASSLPGTIYGYTF.

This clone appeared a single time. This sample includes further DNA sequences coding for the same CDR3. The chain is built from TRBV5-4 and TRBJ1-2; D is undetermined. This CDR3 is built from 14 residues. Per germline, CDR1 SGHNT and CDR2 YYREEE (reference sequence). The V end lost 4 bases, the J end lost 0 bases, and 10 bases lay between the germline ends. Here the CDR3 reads CASSPRGPNYGYTF. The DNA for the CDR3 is TGTGCCAGCAGCCCACGCGGACCTAACTATGGCTACACCTTC.

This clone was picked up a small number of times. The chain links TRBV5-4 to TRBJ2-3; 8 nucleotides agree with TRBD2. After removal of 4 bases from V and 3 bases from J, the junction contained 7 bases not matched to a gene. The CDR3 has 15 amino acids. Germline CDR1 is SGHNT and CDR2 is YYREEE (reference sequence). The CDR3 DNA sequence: TGTGCCAGCAGCCACCCGGGACTAGGAACAGATACGCAGTATTTT. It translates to CASSHPGLGTDTQYF.

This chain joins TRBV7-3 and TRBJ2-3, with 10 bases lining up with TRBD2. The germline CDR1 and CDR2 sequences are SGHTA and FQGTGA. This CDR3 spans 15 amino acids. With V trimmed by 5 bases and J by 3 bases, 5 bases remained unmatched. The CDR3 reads CASSPVLAGTDTQYF. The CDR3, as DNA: TGTGCCAGCAGCCCAGTACTAGCGGGAACAGATACGCAGTATTTT.